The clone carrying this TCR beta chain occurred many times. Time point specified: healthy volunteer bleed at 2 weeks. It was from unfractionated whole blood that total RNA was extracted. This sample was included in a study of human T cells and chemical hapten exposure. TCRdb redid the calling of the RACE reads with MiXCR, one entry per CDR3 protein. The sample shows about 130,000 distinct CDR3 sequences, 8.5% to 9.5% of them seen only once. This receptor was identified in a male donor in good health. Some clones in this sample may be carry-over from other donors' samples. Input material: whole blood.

The CDR3 here is CASSLPGRNEQFF. The CDR3 DNA is TGTGCCAGCAGCCTCCCCGGACGTAATGAGCAGTTCTTC. The chain couples TRBV7-3 to TRBJ2-1; the D is unclear. V gave up 5 bases and J gave up 7 bases, with 12 bases separating them. There are 13 residues in the CDR3. Germline V CDR1 and CDR2: SGHTA, FQGTGA.